These 8 T cell receptor beta chains originate from one sample sequenced in a study of T cell changes during pregnancy in multiple sclerosis. The repertoire was sequenced with immunoSEQ multiplex PCR; TCRdb's copy has only in-frame clones and lacks some. The data hold 50,000 to 65,000 clones, with 90% observed a single time. The input for sequencing was peripheral blood, taken in the first trimester of pregnancy. These receptors came from a female donor in good health, enrolled as a control in a pregnancy study.

This clone has just one count. V and J are TRBV6-6 and TRBJ2-1; D may be TRBD1 (6 bases). The germline V gene has CDR1 MNHNY and CDR2 SVGAGI (reference sequence). The CDR3 loop spans 15 amino acids. Between the trimmed V and J ends, which lost 2 bases and 0 bases, there was a span of 8 bases. The CDR3 is CASSYGDNSYNEQFF. The CDR3 coding sequence is TGTGCCAGCAGTTACGGGGACAACTCCTACAATGAGCAGTTCTTC.

V and J are TRBV4-1 and TRBJ2-7, with unresolved D. Germline CDR1 MGHRA, CDR2 YSYEKL. V lost 1 base and J lost 0, with 13 bases in between. The CDR3 is 16 residues long. For the CDR3, the DNA is TGCGCCAGCAGCCAAGGCACAGCTTCATTCTCCTACGAGCAGTACTTC. Its translation is CASSQGTASFSYEQYF.

The chain joins TRBV2 to TRBJ2-3; D unresolved. V was pared by 8 bases and J by 6 bases, with 6 bases between. Germline V CDR1 and CDR2: SNHLY, FYNNEI. CDR3 length equals 10 residues. CDR3 bases: TGTGCCAGCCAGAGGGATACGCAGTATTTT. Translating it yields CASQRDTQYF.

In this sample, this clone turned up once. The gene calls are TRBV7-6 and TRBJ2-1; tentative D call: TRBD2 (6 bases). The germline CDR1 and CDR2 sequences are SGHVS and FNYEAQ. There are 15 residues in the CDR3. Trimming left V 2 bases short and J 4 bases short, with 12 bases between. CDR3 loop: CASSLRVAEYNEQFF. The DNA for the CDR3 is TGTGCCAGCAGCTTAAGGGTAGCGGAATACAATGAGCAGTTCTTC. Drawing the rest from reference TRBV7-6 and TRBJ2-1, the complete variable domain is GAGVSQSPRYKVTKRGQDVALRCDPISGHVSLYWYRQALGQGPEFLTYFNYEAQQDKSGLPNDRFSAERPEGSISTLTIQRTEQRDSAMYRCASSLRVAEYNEQFFGPGTRLTVL.

The chain employs TRBV19 and TRBJ2-5, with D maybe TRBD2 (6 bases). The CDR3 runs 14 residues. The germline V gene encodes CDR1 LNHDA and CDR2 SQIVND (reference sequence). Deletions cut 5 bases from V and 4 bases from J, with 14 bases between. The CDR3 sequence is CASSLYAEGETQYF. CDR3 nucleotides: TGTGCCAGTAGTCTCTATGCGGAGGGAGAGACCCAGTACTTC.

Written as DNA, the CDR3 is TGCAGCGTTCGAGTAGACCAAGAGACCCAGTACTTC. Translated, it gives CSVRVDQETQYF. The chain employs TRBV29-1 and TRBJ2-5; unclear D gene. V was clipped by 5 bases and J by 0 bases, with 7 bases between them. Germline assignment: CDR1 SQVTM and CDR2 ANQGSEA. The CDR3 is 12 residues long.

The rearrangement links TRBV6-6 to TRBJ1-5; a weak D match, TRBD1 (5 bases). CDR3 size: 14 residues. Germline V CDR1 and CDR2: MNHNY, SVGAGI (reference sequence). V lost 5 bases, J lost 3 bases, and 11 bases lay in between. Written as DNA, the CDR3 is TGTGCCAGCAGTGCACAGGAAATCAATCAGCCCCAGCATTTT. Translated: CASSAQEINQPQHF.

V gene TRBV25-1 combines with J gene TRBJ1-5; perhaps TRBD1 as D (6 bases). V shed 11 bases and J shed 1 base, with 15 bases lying between them. The CDR3 runs to 14 residues. Germline values: CDR1 MGHDK, CDR2 SYGVNS. CDR3: CACSPGDSNQPQHF. The CDR3 DNA follows: TGTGCCTGTTCCCCAGGGGACAGCAATCAGCCCCAGCATTTT.